This section outlines one T cell receptor beta chain sequence together with its context. The antigen is undetermined. Expressed TCRB transcripts were sequenced because the isolated RNA had all been reverse transcribed beforehand. Clones were sequenced by immunoSEQ multiplex PCR, and TCRdb holds only the in-frame ones, with some missing. The sample carries 120,000 or so clones, roughly a sixth recorded once. These data come from a study of beta chain features in type 1 diabetes. Whole-study results and caveats: Type 1 diabetes patients had moderately but significantly shorter TCRB CDR3s in all four CD4+ subsets.

CDR1 and CDR2 from the germline V gene are SQVTM and ANQGSEA. The CDR3 contains 15 residues. V lost 6 bases and J lost 0, with 15 bases in between. The chain recombines TRBV29-1 with TRBJ2-1; D perhaps matches TRBD1 (5 bases). The source of this sequence is a man younger than 35 with type 1 diabetes. The sample taken for sequencing was central memory CD4+ T cells from blood. CDR3 amino acids: CSVQQGLSSYNEQFF. The CDR3 DNA is TGCAGCGTACAGCAGGGCCTGAGCTCCTACAATGAGCAGTTCTTC.